Presented here are 9 T cell receptor beta chains from one specimen sequenced in a study of blood T cell repertoires in COVID-19. Profiling relied on immunoSEQ multiplex PCR, and the TCRdb table lists in-frame clones only, not all of them. The data contain about 200,000 clones, 60% to 85% of them singletons. Input material: peripheral blood. The receptors originated from a woman aged 70-85 years with acute or convalescent COVID-19.

The chain links TRBV7-2 to TRBJ2-7; 8 bases are a match to TRBD2. With 4 bases clipped from V and 7 bases from J, the junction kept 9 bases outside the gene matches. Germline CDR1 is SGHTA and CDR2 is FQGNSA. CDR3 length: 14 residues. The CDR3 here is CASSSKAGAGEQYF. The CDR3 DNA follows: TGTGCCAGCAGCTCCAAAGCGGGAGCTGGGGAGCAGTACTTC.

This chain joins TRBV7-9 and TRBJ1-4; D remains ambiguous. The germline gives CDR1 SEHNR, CDR2 FQNEAQ (reference sequence). The V and J ends lost 1 base and 7 bases respectively, with 13 bases between them. The CDR3 runs 15 residues. DNA for the CDR3: TGTGCCAGCAGCTTAGGGCAGCTGGGAGGTGAAAAACTGTTTTTT. It encodes CASSLGQLGGEKLFF. The variable domain in full, completed from reference TRBV7-9 and TRBJ1-4, reads DTGVSQNPRHKITKRGQNVTFRCDPISEHNRLYWYRQTLGQGPEFLTYFQNEAQLEKSRLLSDRFSAERPKGSFSTLEIQRTEQGDSAMYLCASSLGQLGGEKLFFGSGTQLSVL.

This chain links TRBV28 with TRBJ2-6, with TRBD1 matching 7 bases. V was pared by 5 bases and J by 0 bases, with 4 bases of the junction left unmatched. CDR1 is MDHEN and CDR2 is SYDVKM in the germline V gene. The CDR3 runs 16 residues. The CDR3 DNA sequence: TGTGCCAGCAGTAGGGGGACAGACTCTGGGGCCAACGTCCTGACTTTC. It translates to CASSRGTDSGANVLTF.

The V and J genes are TRBV6-5 and TRBJ2-1; D may be TRBD2 (6 bases). The CDR3 is 14 amino acids. The V and J ends lost 5 bases and 12 bases respectively, with 20 bases between them. CDR1 is MNHEY, CDR2 SVGAGI, per germline. CDR3 nucleotide sequence: TGTGCCAGCAGTACTGGGACTGGGGTCCGGGTGCAGTTCTTC. This codes for CASSTGTGVRVQFF.

The gene calls are TRBV19 and TRBJ1-4; D not certain. Trimming removed 4 bases at V and 4 bases at J, with 7 bases between. The CDR3 spans 13 residues. The germline V gene has CDR1 LNHDA and CDR2 SQIVND (reference sequence). Written as DNA, the CDR3 is TGTGCCAGTAGTAATCAGGATAATGAAAAACTGTTTTTT. It is translated as CASSNQDNEKLFF. Supplemented by reference TRBV19 and TRBJ1-4, the full variable domain reads DGGITQSPKYLFRKEGQNVTLSCEQNLNHDAMYWYRQDPGQGLRLIYYSQIVNDFQKGDIAEGYSVSREKKESFPLTVTSAQKNPTAFYLCASSNQDNEKLFFGSGTQLSVL.

This clone came up once. The rearrangement joins TRBV11-1 to TRBJ2-1; 13 nucleotides line up with TRBD2. The germline V gene encodes CDR1 SGHAT and CDR2 FQDESV (reference sequence). This CDR3 comprises 16 residues. J gave up 7 bases and V 5 bases, and 8 bases lay outside the gene matches. CDR3 in DNA: TGTGCCAGCAGCCAAGGGACTAGCGGGAATAGGAATGAGCAGTTCTTC. Encoded protein: CASSQGTSGNRNEQFF.

This clone was seen a single time. The chain joins TRBV30 to TRBJ1-1, with D tentatively TRBD1 (5 bases). Trimming took off 8 bases at V and 1 base at J, with 17 bases between the two ends. Per germline, CDR1 GTSNPN and CDR2 SVGIG (reference sequence). The CDR3 loop spans 14 amino acids. The CDR3 sequence is CAGDSRVGNTEAFF. In DNA form, the CDR3 reads TGTGCCGGAGACAGTCGTGTTGGGAACACTGAAGCTTTCTTT.

The count of this clone is one. The chain is built from TRBV27 and TRBJ2-3; 8 bases fit TRBD2. The V gene's germline CDR1 is MNHEY and CDR2 SMNVEV (reference sequence). There are 14 residues in the CDR3. Trimming took 4 bases from V and 4 from J; bases not matched to a gene: 4. The CDR3 spells CASSSERESDTQYF. CDR3 DNA: TGTGCCAGCAGTTCCGAGCGGGAGTCAGATACGCAGTATTTT.

The chain carries TRBV7-9 and TRBJ1-2, with D possibly being TRBD1 (6 bases). Per germline, CDR1 SEHNR and CDR2 FQNEAQ (reference sequence). The CDR3 sequence is 14 residues long. V shed 5 bases and J shed 2 bases, with 12 bases lying between them. The CDR3 region is CASSLGQSNYGYTF. The CDR3 DNA is TGTGCCAGCAGCCTCGGACAGTCCAACTATGGCTACACCTTC.